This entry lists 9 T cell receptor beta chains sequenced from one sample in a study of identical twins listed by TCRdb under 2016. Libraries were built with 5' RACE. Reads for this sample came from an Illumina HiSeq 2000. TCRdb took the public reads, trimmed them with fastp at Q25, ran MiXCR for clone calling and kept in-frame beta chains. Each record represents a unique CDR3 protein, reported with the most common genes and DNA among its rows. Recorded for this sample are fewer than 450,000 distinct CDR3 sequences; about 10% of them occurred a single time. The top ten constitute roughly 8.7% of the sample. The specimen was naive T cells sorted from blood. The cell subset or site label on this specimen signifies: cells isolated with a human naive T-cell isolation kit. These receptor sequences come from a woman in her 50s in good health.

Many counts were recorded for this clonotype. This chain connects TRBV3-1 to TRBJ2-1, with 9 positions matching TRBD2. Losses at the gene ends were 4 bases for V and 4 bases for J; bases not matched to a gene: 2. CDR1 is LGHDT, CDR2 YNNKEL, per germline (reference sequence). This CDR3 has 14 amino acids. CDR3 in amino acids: CASSPSGGYNEQFF. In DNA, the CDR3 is TGTGCCAGCAGCCCCAGCGGGGGGTACAATGAGCAGTTCTTC.

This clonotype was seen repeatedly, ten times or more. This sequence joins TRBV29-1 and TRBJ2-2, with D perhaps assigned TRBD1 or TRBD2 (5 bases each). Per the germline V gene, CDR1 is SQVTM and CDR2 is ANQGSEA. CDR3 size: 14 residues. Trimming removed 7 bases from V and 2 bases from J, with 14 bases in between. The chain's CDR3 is CSDAGTTNTGELFF. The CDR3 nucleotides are TGCAGCGATGCCGGGACGACCAACACCGGGGAGCTGTTTTTT.

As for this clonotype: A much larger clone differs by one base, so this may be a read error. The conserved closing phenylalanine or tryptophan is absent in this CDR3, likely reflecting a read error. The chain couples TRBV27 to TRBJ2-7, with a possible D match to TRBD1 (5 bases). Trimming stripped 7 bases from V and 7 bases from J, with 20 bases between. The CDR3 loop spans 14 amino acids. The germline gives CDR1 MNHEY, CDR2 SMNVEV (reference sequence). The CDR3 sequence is CASKAHSLTGEQYL. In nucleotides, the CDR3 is TGTGCCAGCAAGGCTCACTCCCTCACAGGAGAGCAGTACCTC.

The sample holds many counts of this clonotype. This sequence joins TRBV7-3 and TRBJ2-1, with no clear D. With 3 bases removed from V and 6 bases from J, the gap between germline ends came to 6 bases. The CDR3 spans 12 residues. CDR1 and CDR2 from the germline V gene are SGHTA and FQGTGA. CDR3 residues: CASSLTLNEQFF. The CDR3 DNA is TGTGCCAGCAGCTTGACTCTCAATGAGCAGTTCTTC.

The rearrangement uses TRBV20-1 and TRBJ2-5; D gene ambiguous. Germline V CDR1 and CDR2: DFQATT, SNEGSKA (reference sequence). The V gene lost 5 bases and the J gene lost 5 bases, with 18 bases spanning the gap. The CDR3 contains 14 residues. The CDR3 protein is CSARLTESWETQYF. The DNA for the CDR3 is TGCAGTGCTCGCCTTACTGAATCTTGGGAGACCCAGTACTTC.

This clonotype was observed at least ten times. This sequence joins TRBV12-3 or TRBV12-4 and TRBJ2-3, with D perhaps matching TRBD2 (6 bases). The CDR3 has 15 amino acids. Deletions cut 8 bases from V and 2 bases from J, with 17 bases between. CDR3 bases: TGTGCCAGCCTCTGGGGGGTCCGAGACACAGATACGCAGTATTTT. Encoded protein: CASLWGVRDTDTQYF.

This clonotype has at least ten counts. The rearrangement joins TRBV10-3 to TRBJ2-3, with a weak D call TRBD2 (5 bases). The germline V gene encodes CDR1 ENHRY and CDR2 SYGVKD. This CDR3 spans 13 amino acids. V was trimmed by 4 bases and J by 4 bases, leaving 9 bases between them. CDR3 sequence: CAISGGDADTQYF. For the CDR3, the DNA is TGTGCCATCAGTGGGGGAGACGCAGATACGCAGTATTTT.

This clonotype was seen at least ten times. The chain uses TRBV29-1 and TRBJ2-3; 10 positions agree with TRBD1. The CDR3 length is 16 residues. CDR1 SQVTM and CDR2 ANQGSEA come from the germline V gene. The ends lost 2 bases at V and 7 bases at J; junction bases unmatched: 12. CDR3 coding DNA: TGCAGCGTTGAAATCCGCGGGGACAGGGGTTCCTATACGCAGTATTTT. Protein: CSVEIRGDRGSYTQYF.

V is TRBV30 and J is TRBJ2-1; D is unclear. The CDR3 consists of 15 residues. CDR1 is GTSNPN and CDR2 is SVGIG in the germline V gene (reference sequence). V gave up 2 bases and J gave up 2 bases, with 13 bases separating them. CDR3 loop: CAWSSLETAYNEQFF. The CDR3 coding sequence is TGTGCCTGGAGTTCTCTAGAAACGGCCTACAATGAGCAGTTCTTC.